The source of this TCR beta chain is a study of CD8 T cells in Susac syndrome. This CDR3 region has 15 residues. Trimming took 4 bases from V and 0 from J, leaving 9 bases between them. CD8+ and CD4+ T cells from blood underwent TCR beta sequencing. This clonotype was recorded once. Reverse transcription of roughly 0.5 to 1 ug RNA was carried out with random hexamers. Amplification of TCR beta CDR3 spanned 54 Vbeta and 13 Jbeta via immunoSEQ multiplex PCR. TCRdb re-called the immunoSEQ multiplex PCR reads with MiXCR, one entry per CDR3 protein. Here the sample spans about 150,000 distinct CDR3 sequences, around 95% being singletons.

The rearrangement joins TRBV12-3 or TRBV12-4 to TRBJ1-4; no firm D call. The sequenced sample was CD8+ T cells from PBMCs. The clonotype comes from a human donor with multiple sclerosis. Written as DNA, the CDR3 is TGTGCCAGCAGTTCATGGGGAGCAACTAATGAAAAACTGTTTTTT. It codes for CASSSWGATNEKLFF.